Listed here are 32 T cell receptor beta chains from one sample, sequenced in a study of Graves' ophthalmopathy and Graves' hyperthyroidism. The authors amplified TCR beta CDR3 regions from RNA transcripts. Second-round multiplex PCR came after a first-round RT-PCR that employed HTBI primers. TCRdb fed the multiplex PCR reads into MiXCR, producing one record per CDR3 protein. Of around 470,000 distinct CDR3 sequences in the sample, roughly an eighth were seen once. The sequenced material came from blood. These receptors all come from a woman in her 30s with Graves' ophthalmopathy.

A remark on this clonotype: Relative to the germline gene, one junction end is altered; a read error may explain this. This chain connects TRBV12-3 or TRBV12-4 to TRBJ2-5; TRBD1 or TRBD2 may be the D gene (5 bases each). The CDR3 length is 12 residues. Here the CDR3 reads CASRSRGTSWHF. CDR3 bases: TGTGCCAGCAGGTCCCGAGGGACCAGCTGGCACTTC.

This clonotype was detected ten times or more. The J gene is TRBJ2-7, the V gene TRBV5-1, with D uncertain. CDR3 size: 13 residues. The germline V gene encodes CDR1 SGHRS and CDR2 YFSETQ. Trimming pared 4 bases from V and 4 bases from J, leaving 12 bases between. This chain's CDR3 is CASSISPRYEQYF. The CDR3 nucleotides read TGCGCCAGCAGCATAAGCCCGCGGTACGAGCAGTACTTC.

This clonotype appeared many times. V gene TRBV12-5 combines with J gene TRBJ2-5; D tentatively reads TRBD1 or TRBD2 (5 bases each). V gave up 3 bases and J gave up 1 base, with 12 bases separating them. Per the germline V gene, CDR1 is LGHNT and CDR2 is FRNRAP. The length of the CDR3 is 15 residues. In DNA, the CDR3 is TGTGCTAGTGGTTTTCCAGGGACGGCCCAAGAGACCCAGTACTTC. Protein product: CASGFPGTAQETQYF.

This clonotype was counted a few times. The V call is TRBV4-1, the J call TRBJ2-5, with D perhaps TRBD2 (5 bases). Looked up from germline, CDR1 is MGHRA and CDR2 is YSYEKL. This CDR3 contains 15 residues. Trimming pared 3 bases from V and 0 bases from J, leaving 11 bases between. This chain's CDR3 is CASSQATRDQETQYF. CDR3 DNA sequence: TGCGCCAGCAGCCAGGCGACGAGGGACCAAGAGACCCAGTACTTC.

Only a few counts were recorded for this clonotype. The V gene is TRBV5-1, the J gene TRBJ1-5, with a weak D call TRBD1 (5 bases). Trimming shortened V by 3 bases and J by 4 bases, and 17 bases separated the two germline ends. CDR1 is SGHRS, CDR2 YFSETQ, per germline. This CDR3 has 16 amino acids. CDR3 coding DNA: TGCGCCAGCAGCTCTACTCCTGGGGGGGGTAATCAGCCCCAGCATTTT. As protein: CASSSTPGGGNQPQHF. The complete variable domain, with remaining parts taken from reference TRBV5-1 and TRBJ1-5, reads KAGVTQTPRYLIKTRGQQVTLSCSPISGHRSVSWYQQTPGQGLQFLFEYFSETQRNKGNFPGRFSGRQFSNSRSEMNVSTLELGDSALYLCASSSTPGGGNQPQHFGDGTRLSIL.

In its sample, this clonotype was seen many times. J is TRBJ2-7 and V is TRBV28; 7 positions agree with TRBD1. Germline values: CDR1 MDHEN, CDR2 SYDVKM. This CDR3 has 15 amino acids. The J segment lost 2 bases and the V segment lost 6 bases, leaving 10 bases of the junction unmatched. CDR3 nucleotides: TGTGCCAGCAGCTGGGGCGGCCAGGGGGCCTACGAGCAGTACTTC. Translated, it gives CASSWGGQGAYEQYF.

In this sample, this clonotype turned up many times. The CDR3 reads CSALTGNYGYTF. CDR3 coding DNA: TGCAGTGCATTGACTGGAAACTATGGCTACACCTTC. The chain combines TRBV20-1 with TRBJ1-2, with D unclear. This CDR3 contains 12 residues. CDR1 is DFQATT, CDR2 SNEGSKA, per germline (reference sequence). The V and J ends lost 6 bases and 2 bases respectively, with 10 bases between them.

Remarks on this clonotype: A much larger clone is a single base away; this may be a read error. J is TRBJ2-7 and V is TRBV7-2; D remains unclear. CDR3 length equals 13 residues. With 5 bases removed from V and 6 bases from J, the gap between germline ends came to 14 bases. The germline V gene encodes CDR1 SGHTA and CDR2 FQGNSA. CDR3 sequence reads: CASSPELPVEQYF. The CDR3 DNA reads TGTGCCAGCAGCCCCGAGTTGCCGGTCGAGCAGTACTTC.

This clonotype was seen many times. The V call is TRBV6-5, the J call TRBJ1-2, with TRBD1 matching 8 bases. The CDR3 is 13 residues long. Germline CDR1 is MNHEY and CDR2 is SVGAGI. V shed 7 bases and J 8 bases; nucleotides not matched to a gene: 9. CDR3 protein: CASNLRGLEGYTF. In nucleotides, the CDR3 is TGTGCCAGCAATCTCAGGGGGCTGGAAGGCTACACCTTC.

V and J are TRBV27 and TRBJ1-5, with D possibly TRBD1 on 6 matching bases. Germline CDR1 reads MNHEY; CDR2 reads SMNVEV (reference sequence). V was clipped by 7 bases and J by 5 bases, with 12 bases between them. The CDR3 is made up of 13 amino acids. The CDR3 reads CASNPGGDQPQHF. The DNA of the CDR3 is TGTGCCAGCAATCCGGGGGGCGATCAGCCCCAGCATTTT.

This clonotype came up many times. The chain has TRBV2 and TRBJ1-6, with D unresolved. This CDR3 contains 14 residues. Germline V gene data show CDR1 as SNHLY and CDR2 as FYNNEI. Trimming removed 1 base from V and 7 bases from J, with 8 bases in between. The CDR3 here is CASSEVGGNSPLHF. CDR3 nucleotides: TGTGCCAGCAGTGAAGTGGGCGGGAATTCACCCCTCCACTTT.

This clonotype was found many times. J is TRBJ1-1 and V is TRBV2; no firm D call. The V and J ends lost 8 bases and 9 bases respectively, with 13 bases between them. CDR3 length: 11 residues. Germline-derived CDR1 and CDR2 are SNHLY and FYNNEI. The CDR3: CASHPEVQAFF. CDR3 nucleotides: TGTGCCAGCCATCCTGAAGTTCAAGCTTTCTTT.

With respect to this clonotype: It may be a read error: a sequence one base away is much more abundant. CDR3 loop: CASSYSQSSYNSALHF. CDR3 coding DNA: TGTGCCAGCAGTTACTCCCAGAGCTCCTATAATTCAGCCCTCCACTTT. The rearrangement links TRBV6-5 to TRBJ1-6, with D unclear. The V gene's germline CDR1 is MNHEY and CDR2 SVGAGI. CDR3 size: 16 residues.

This clonotype was observed many times. This rearrangement joins TRBV24-1 to TRBJ1-1, with a possible D match to TRBD1 (6 bases). Germline values: CDR1 KGHDR, CDR2 SFDVKD. The germline V and J ends were trimmed by 3 bases and 6 bases, with 13 bases remaining between them. The CDR3 is 14 amino acids. DNA of the CDR3: TGTGCCACCAGTGATGCAGGGGACCATCCTGAAGCTTTCTTT. It yields the protein CATSDAGDHPEAFF.

Only a few counts were recorded for this clonotype. The rearrangement joins TRBV28 to TRBJ2-6; TRBD1 matches at 9 bases. V lost 2 bases, J lost 4 bases, and 9 bases stayed unmatched. The CDR3 consists of 18 residues. Germline CDR1 reads MDHEN; CDR2 reads SYDVKM. The CDR3 here is CASSLTGGASPGANVLTF. The CDR3 bases are TGTGCCAGCAGTTTAACAGGGGGCGCATCTCCCGGGGCCAACGTCCTGACTTTC.

The chain has TRBV30 and TRBJ2-4; D may be TRBD2 (5 bases). CDR1 GTSNPN and CDR2 SVGIG come from the germline V gene (reference sequence). The CDR3 is 16 amino acids. Between the trimmed V and J ends, which lost 5 bases and 0 bases, there was a span of 17 bases. The CDR3 sequence: CAWANGIELAKNIQYF. The CDR3 DNA reads TGTGCCTGGGCCAACGGGATCGAATTAGCCAAAAACATTCAGTACTTC.

The chain is built from TRBV3-1 and TRBJ2-5; 7 positions match TRBD1. V was pared by 4 bases and J by 5 bases, with 13 bases of the junction left unmatched. The CDR3 sequence is 16 residues long. CDR1 is LGHDT, CDR2 YNNKEL, per germline (reference sequence). The CDR3, as DNA: TGTGCCAGCAGCCCCCCGGGACAGACTGGGCGGGAGACCCAGTACTTC. This translates into CASSPPGQTGRETQYF.

The chain employs TRBV2 and TRBJ2-7, with 9 bases lining up with TRBD1. Germline V gene sequence: CDR1 SNHLY, CDR2 FYNNEI. The CDR3 covers 13 residues. The V segment lost 4 bases and the J segment 6 bases; nucleotides outside the gene matches: 4. The CDR3 spells CASSVMGQGEQYF. The CDR3 bases are TGTGCCAGCAGTGTAATGGGACAGGGCGAGCAGTACTTC.

This clonotype was counted ten times or more. This chain uses TRBV11-2 with TRBJ2-7, with 13 bases lining up with TRBD2. J lost 11 bases, V lost 5 bases, and 15 bases had no gene match. The CDR3 consists of 16 residues. Germline V lookup: CDR1 SGHAT, CDR2 FQNNGV. Written as DNA, the CDR3 is TGTGCCAGCAGCCCGCAACCACTAGCGGGAGGGCCGTTGAAGTACTTC. Protein sequence: CASSPQPLAGGPLKYF.

Comments on this clonotype: A much more abundant neighbour one base away suggests this may be a read error. The CDR3 ends on some other residue instead of the conserved phenylalanine or tryptophan, so this is likely a read error. The chain has TRBV10-3 and TRBJ1-1; D possibly corresponds to TRBD1 (5 bases). The V gene's germline CDR1 is ENHRY and CDR2 SYGVKD. The CDR3 length is 14 residues. V was clipped by 0 bases and J by 6 bases, with 11 bases between them. DNA of the CDR3: TGTGCCATCAGTGAGTCGCAGGGAAAGGCTGAAGCTTTCGTT. Its protein product is CAISESQGKAEAFV.

The genes are TRBV12-3 or TRBV12-4 and TRBJ2-4; TRBD2 agrees at 14 bases. This CDR3 is 18 amino acids long. The trim removed 4 bases at V and 1 base at J, leaving 6 bases unmatched. The CDR3 DNA reads as TGTGCCAGCAGTTGGACTAGCGGGGGGCTCGGGGCCAAAAACATTCAGTACTTC. It is translated as CASSWTSGGLGAKNIQYF.

This clonotype was seen a handful of times. V is TRBV30 and J is TRBJ2-5; D gene uncertain. V lost 2 bases and J 4 bases, leaving 8 bases between the germline ends. The V gene's germline CDR1 is GTSNPN and CDR2 SVGIG (reference sequence). CDR3 length: 12 residues. CDR3 nucleotides: TGTGCCTGGAGTTCTGGATCAGAGACCCAGTACTTC. Protein: CAWSSGSETQYF.

This clonotype was counted many times. The chain employs TRBV12-3 or TRBV12-4 and TRBJ2-7, with TRBD2 identical over 14 bases. CDR3 length equals 15 residues. With V trimmed by 4 bases and J by 7 bases, 6 bases remained unmatched. CDR3 sequence reads: CASSSGLAGGNEQYF. The CDR3 region has the DNA TGTGCCAGCAGTTCCGGACTAGCGGGAGGAAATGAGCAGTACTTC.

The chain joins TRBV6-2 or TRBV6-3 to TRBJ1-2; weak D call: TRBD1 (5 bases). This CDR3 comprises 14 residues. V lost 5 bases and J lost 2, with 12 bases in between. Looked up from germline, CDR1 is MNHEY and CDR2 is SVGEGT. The CDR3 coding sequence is TGTGCCAGCAGTGACGACGGGGCGAACTATGGCTACACCTTC. Protein sequence: CASSDDGANYGYTF.

This clonotype occurred many times. CDR3 loop: CASSLARPPRGRELFF. The CDR3 bases are TGTGCCAGCAGTTTAGCCAGACCCCCCAGGGGGCGGGAGCTGTTTTTT. The chain combines TRBV12-3 or TRBV12-4 with TRBJ2-2; 8 bases are a match to TRBD1. V dropped 0 bases and J dropped 9; count of bases not matched to a gene: 9. The length of the CDR3 is 16 residues.

Regarding this clonotype: With a much larger clone just one base away, this may be a read error. The CDR3 region has the DNA TGTGCCAGCAGTTCGCTAACAGGGGCTGAAGAGACCCAGTACTTC. As protein: CASSSLTGAEETQYF. The chain employs TRBV6-5 and TRBJ2-5; 7 bases are shared with TRBD1. CDR3 length: 15 amino acids. The V and J ends lost 4 bases and 3 bases, in that order; junction bases with no gene match: 8. Germline lookup yields CDR1 MNHEY and CDR2 SVGAGI.

The table lists this clonotype with many counts. This chain connects TRBV5-1 to TRBJ1-2, with D perhaps matching TRBD1 (6 bases). The CDR3 totals 14 residues. Germline-derived CDR1 and CDR2 are SGHRS and YFSETQ. V was pared by 4 bases and J by 3 bases, with 13 bases between. CDR3 nucleotides: TGCGCCAGCAGCCAGACAGGATCTCACTATGGCTACACCTTC. It codes for CASSQTGSHYGYTF.

In its sample, this clonotype was seen many times. The chain has TRBV6-5 and TRBJ1-1; possible D gene TRBD1, 5 bases. The CDR3 spans 14 residues. V lost 6 bases, J lost 1 base, and 12 bases lay in between. CDR1 is MNHEY and CDR2 is SVGAGI in the germline V gene. The CDR3 sequence: CASRLPGRNTEAFF. DNA for the CDR3: TGTGCCAGCAGGCTACCGGGACGGAACACTGAAGCTTTCTTT.

This clonotype was observed a handful of times. The chain combines TRBV4-2 with TRBJ1-6; weak D call: TRBD1 (6 bases). V was trimmed by 3 bases and J by 10 bases, leaving 16 bases between them. The CDR3 covers 15 residues. The germline V gene encodes CDR1 LGHNA and CDR2 YNFKEQ. The CDR3 reads CASSHPYREGSPLHF. CDR3 in DNA: TGTGCCAGCAGCCACCCGTACAGGGAGGGATCACCCCTCCACTTT.

This clonotype was detected ten times or more. The chain carries TRBV7-9 and TRBJ2-5; possibly TRBD2 for D (5 bases). The CDR3 is 15 amino acids. The ends were cut back, 5 bases at V and 5 bases at J, with 18 bases in the middle. From germline, CDR1 is SEHNR and CDR2 FQNEAQ (reference sequence). The DNA of the CDR3 is TGTGCCAGCAGCCCCGGGGAAGGTCCCTACGAGACCCAGTACTTC. As protein: CASSPGEGPYETQYF.

Ten or more counts support this clonotype. The J gene is TRBJ2-7, the V gene TRBV11-2; tentative D call: TRBD1 (5 bases). CDR3 length equals 15 residues. Trimming took off 1 base at V and 1 base at J, with 11 bases between the two ends. Looked up from germline, CDR1 is SGHAT and CDR2 is FQNNGV. This CDR3 is CASSLVGTGSYEQYF. CDR3 in DNA: TGTGCCAGCAGCTTAGTCGGTACAGGTTCCTACGAGCAGTACTTC.

The table lists this clonotype with many counts. The chain has TRBV20-1 and TRBJ2-5; 13 nucleotides line up with TRBD2. The CDR3 length is 17 residues. Germline V gives CDR1 DFQATT, CDR2 SNEGSKA (reference sequence). V dropped 3 bases and J dropped 5; count of bases not matched to a gene: 12. This chain's CDR3 is CSARSGLAGAHLETQYF. DNA for the CDR3: TGCAGTGCTAGGTCAGGACTAGCGGGGGCCCATTTGGAGACCCAGTACTTC.